Following are 18 T cell receptor beta chains from one sample sequenced in a study of T cell repertoires in ileal Crohn's disease. The protocol was immunoSEQ multiplex PCR, while the TCRdb copy is restricted to in-frame clones and leaves out a portion. This sample yields under 35,000 clones, of which around 80% are seen a single time; roughly 19% belongs to the top ten. Sequencing was carried out using ileal tissue. Receptors were obtained from an adult with Crohn's disease.

This clone appeared a few times. The chain couples TRBV11-3 to TRBJ2-5; 11 bases are a match to TRBD2. CDR1 is SGHNT and CDR2 is YENEEA in the germline V gene. J was trimmed by 1 base and V by 5 bases; bases with no gene match: 3. CDR3 length: 15 residues. The DNA for the CDR3 is TGTGCCAGCAGCCCGGGACTAGCGGTCCAAGAGACCCAGTACTTC. It codes for CASSPGLAVQETQYF.

V usage is TRBV5-4 and J usage is TRBJ2-5, with 7 bases aligning to TRBD1. This CDR3 is built from 15 residues. Germline assignment: CDR1 SGHNT and CDR2 YYREEE (reference sequence). V lost 2 bases, J lost 2 bases, and 6 bases stayed unmatched. The CDR3 DNA reads as TGTGCCAGCAGCTTTACAGGCAGGGGGCAAGAGACCCAGTACTTC. It specifies CASSFTGRGQETQYF.

This clone was seen a handful of times. The chain combines TRBV6-5 with TRBJ2-7; tentatively, D is TRBD1 (6 bases). The CDR3 spans 13 residues. CDR1 and CDR2 from the germline V gene are MNHEY and SVGAGI. V shed 7 bases and J shed 5 bases, with 15 bases lying between them. CDR3 protein: CASISTQGNEQYF. The CDR3 DNA follows: TGTGCCAGCATTTCCACGCAGGGGAACGAGCAGTACTTC.

The rearrangement joins TRBV4-3 to TRBJ1-6; the D is unclear. Trimming pared 4 bases from V and 0 bases from J, leaving 22 bases between. CDR3 size: 20 residues. Germline CDR1 is LGHNA and CDR2 is YSLEER. The CDR3 sequence: CASSPYDILSSSSYNSPLHF. The CDR3 DNA is TGCGCCAGCAGCCCCTACGACATCCTATCATCCAGCTCCTATAATTCACCCCTCCACTTT.

V gene TRBV10-1 combines with J gene TRBJ2-7; 8 nucleotides match TRBD1. Trimming cost V 10 bases and J 3 bases; bases outside gene matches: 14. The CDR3 is 15 residues long. Germline V gene sequence: CDR1 WNHNN, CDR2 SYGVQD (reference sequence). CDR3 sequence: CANAQAGTGYYEQYF. The CDR3 DNA reads as TGCGCCAACGCACAGGCCGGGACAGGATACTACGAGCAGTACTTC.

V is TRBV4-1 and J is TRBJ1-4; TRBD1 is a possible D gene (6 bases). With 3 bases removed from V and 8 bases from J, the gap between germline ends came to 19 bases. The CDR3 contains 16 residues. Looked up from germline, CDR1 is MGHRA and CDR2 is YSYEKL. CDR3 residues: CASSQAGRGHREKLFF. The DNA for the CDR3 is TGCGCCAGCAGCCAGGCGGGCAGGGGTCATCGGGAAAAACTGTTTTTT.

This clone was picked up a small number of times. The chain has TRBV5-6 and TRBJ1-2; 11 positions agree with TRBD1. CDR3 length equals 14 residues. The V and J ends lost 3 bases and 4 bases, in that order; junction bases with no gene match: 2. Germline-derived CDR1 and CDR2 are SGHDT and YYEEEE. In DNA form, the CDR3 reads TGTGCCAGCAGCTCCGGGACAGGGGGCTATGGCTACACCTTC. As protein: CASSSGTGGYGYTF.

V and J are TRBV19 and TRBJ1-5; perhaps TRBD1 as D (5 bases). The CDR3 has 15 residues. Germline V lookup: CDR1 LNHDA, CDR2 SQIVND (reference sequence). V lost 1 base to trimming and J lost 6 bases, with 13 bases between them. The CDR3 loop is CASSIVWRGRQPQHF. The CDR3 DNA is TGTGCCAGTAGTATAGTATGGAGGGGTCGTCAGCCCCAGCATTTT.

This rearrangement joins TRBV18 to TRBJ2-7; D is possibly TRBD2 (5 bases). Germline loops: CDR1 KGHSH, CDR2 LQKENI. The CDR3 runs 14 residues. Trimming removed 3 bases from V and 0 bases from J, with 9 bases in between. The CDR3 region is CASSPGGFSYEQYF. Here the CDR3 DNA reads TGTGCCAGCTCACCTGGCGGGTTCTCCTACGAGCAGTACTTC.

The chain links TRBV30 to TRBJ1-5; 8 nucleotides line up with TRBD1. There are 16 residues in the CDR3. V shed 3 bases, J shed 3 bases, and the junction held 10 bases outside the gene matches. In germline, CDR1 is GTSNPN, CDR2 SVGIG (reference sequence). The CDR3 spells CAWRGAGTGSNQPQHF. The CDR3 coding sequence is TGTGCCTGGAGGGGAGCCGGGACAGGATCCAATCAGCCCCAGCATTTT.

This clone was picked up a small number of times. The chain is built from TRBV10-3 and TRBJ1-2; 9 positions match TRBD1. The CDR3 length is 13 residues. In germline, CDR1 is ENHRY, CDR2 SYGVKD. J gave up 7 bases and V 3 bases, and 3 bases lay outside the gene matches. The CDR3 reads CAISEQGAGGYTF. The CDR3, as DNA: TGTGCCATCAGTGAACAGGGGGCCGGTGGCTACACCTTC.

The J gene is TRBJ2-3, the V gene TRBV6-1; 8 positions match TRBD2. Germline assignment: CDR1 MNHNS and CDR2 SASEGT. The length of the CDR3 is 16 residues. V trimming: 1 base; J trimming: 5 bases; junction bases outside the gene matches: 8. CDR3 DNA sequence: TGTGCCAGCAGTGAAGGATCGGGGGGGTATGAAGATACGCAGTATTTT. Protein: CASSEGSGGYEDTQYF.

DNA for the CDR3: TGTGCCAGCTCACCCTGGACAGGGGTCACCGGGGAGCTGTTTTTT. This codes for CASSPWTGVTGELFF. The rearrangement links TRBV18 to TRBJ2-2; the match to TRBD1 covers 9 bases. Germline assignment: CDR1 KGHSH and CDR2 LQKENI. The junction had 3 bases not matched to a gene; V was cut back by 3 bases and J by 4 bases. The CDR3 sequence is 15 residues long.

This chain links TRBV9 with TRBJ2-5, with D possibly being TRBD2 (6 bases). The closer fit of TRBJ2-7 to the DNA end suggests the J call may be wrong. The CDR3 loop spans 15 amino acids. Germline CDR1 SGDLS, CDR2 YYNGEE. As DNA, the CDR3 is TGTGCCAGCAGCGTAGGGCAGGGACTGTTATACGAGCAGTACTTC. Translated, it gives CASSVGQGLLYEQYF.

This chain uses TRBV18 with TRBJ2-7; TRBD1 matches 7 bases. V shed 3 bases, J shed 0 bases, and the junction held 5 bases outside the gene matches. The CDR3 runs 15 residues. Germline-derived CDR1 and CDR2 are KGHSH and LQKENI. CDR3 loop: CASSPRGPLSYEQYF. Written as DNA, the CDR3 is TGTGCCAGCTCACCTAGGGGGCCCCTCTCCTACGAGCAGTACTTC.

The chain links TRBV7-9 to TRBJ2-5, with D perhaps matching TRBD2 (6 bases). The CDR3 totals 15 residues. The germline V and J ends were trimmed by 4 bases and 1 base, with 13 bases remaining between them. Germline V lookup: CDR1 SEHNR, CDR2 FQNEAQ (reference sequence). This chain's CDR3 is CASSWAGGTQETQYF. In DNA, the CDR3 is TGTGCCAGCAGCTGGGCTGGCGGGACCCAAGAGACCCAGTACTTC.

This chain uses TRBV2 with TRBJ1-2; 7 nucleotides line up with TRBD1. V lost 5 bases, J lost 8 bases, and 5 bases stayed unmatched. The CDR3 extends over 12 amino acids. Germline V lookup: CDR1 SNHLY, CDR2 FYNNEI. As DNA, the CDR3 is TGTGCCAGCAGTCCGACAGGGAAAGGCTACACCTTC. Encoded protein: CASSPTGKGYTF.

V gene TRBV6-5 combines with J gene TRBJ2-5; weak D call: TRBD2 (6 bases). Germline V gene data show CDR1 as MNHEY and CDR2 as SVGAGI. The CDR3 is made up of 12 amino acids. Trimming took 10 bases from V and 5 from J, leaving 14 bases between them. This CDR3 is CATGTWKETQYF. CDR3 bases: TGTGCCACCGGGACTTGGAAGGAGACCCAGTACTTC.